This T cell receptor beta chain was identified in a study of siplizumab effects on memory and regulatory T cells. Study-wide points: Roughly 75-95% of dividing CD4+ or CD8+ clones were without an attributable naive or memory phenotype. Of the alloreactive clones, only a minor fraction mapped to unstimulated subsets.

Generated by immunoSEQ multiplex PCR, the TCRdb table keeps only in-frame clones and is missing some. The data hold about 66,000 clones, with 96% observed a single time. Concerning this clone: Its antigen is not known.

Germline V gives CDR1 WSHSY, CDR2 SAAADI. The V and J ends lost 5 bases and 7 bases, in that order; junction bases with no gene match: 9. The CDR3 runs to 15 residues. The source material was naive CD8+ T cells sorted from blood. The chain employs TRBV10-2 and TRBJ1-5, with 9 bases aligning to TRBD1. The clonotype was recovered from a human donor in good health. The CDR3 sequence is CASSTGTGYGQPQHF. CDR3 bases: TGCGCCAGCAGTACCGGGACAGGGTACGGACAGCCCCAGCATTTT.